These T cell receptor beta chains were read from a single sample in a study of T cells in Graves' hyperthyroidism and ophthalmopathy. TCRdb itself ran the multiplex PCR reads through MiXCR, one entry per CDR3 protein. The sample has about 52,000 distinct CDR3 sequences; over 40% are singletons. What was sequenced was blood. The receptors here all came from a woman between 45 and 65 years old with Graves' ophthalmopathy. CDR3s include the opening cysteine and the closing phenylalanine or tryptophan. A D gene is named only where the DNA matches it firmly. Rows may omit the clone size; those that give it use once, few, many or a size class.

J	V	size	D	CDR3	DNA
TRBJ2-3	TRBV11-1	many	TRBD2	CASSLRGSSTDTQYF	TGTGCCAGCAGCTTGCGGGGGTCAAGCACAGATACGCAGTATTTT
TRBJ2-1	TRBV7-3	NA	TRBD2	CASSLAENSYNEQFF	TGTGCCAGCAGCCTAGCGGAAAATTCCTACAATGAGCAGTTCTTC
TRBJ2-1	TRBV2	many	TRBD1	CASSEERQGDYNEQFF	TGTGCCAGCAGTGAAGAAAGACAGGGGGACTACAATGAGCAGTTCTTC
TRBJ1-6	TRBV6-4	few	TRBD1	CASSDSETGVSPLHF	TGTGCCAGCAGTGACTCGGAGACAGGGGTATCACCCCTCCACTTT
TRBJ2-7	TRBV7-9	NA	TRBD1	CASSLVGGQAYGQYF	TGTGCCAGCAGCTTAGTTGGGGGACAGGCCTACGGGCAGTACTTC
TRBJ2-6	TRBV19	many	NA	CASSIGGSGYGANVLTF	TGTGCCAGTAGTATAGGGGGATCAGGGTATGGGGCCAACGTCCTGACTTTC
TRBJ2-7	TRBV7-8	many	NA	CASRVRDYSYEQYF	TGTGCCAGCCGGGTGCGGGATTATTCCTACGAGCAGTACTTC
TRBJ1-6	TRBV6-1	NA	NA	CASSGGEPRSPLHF	TGTGCCAGCAGTGGAGGGGAACCGCGCTCACCCCTCCACTTT
TRBJ2-3	TRBV4-3	many	NA	CASSQDEADADTQYF	TGCGCCAGCAGCCAAGATGAGGCAGACGCAGATACGCAGTATTTT
TRBJ2-5	TRBV24-1	NA	TRBD2	CATSDGGRGQETQYF	TGTGCCACCAGTGATGGCGGGAGGGGGCAAGAGACCCAGTACTTC
TRBJ2-3	TRBV9	once	TRBD2	CASSVRGGGQGTQYF	TGTGCCAGCAGCGTCCGGGGGGGGGGCCAAGGTACGCAGTATTTT
TRBJ2-1	TRBV6-1	many	NA	CASSEGGTVKREQFF	TGTGCCAGCAGTGAAGGGGGGACGGTTAAACGTGAGCAGTTCTTC
TRBJ2-7	TRBV15	NA	NA	CATSRESGATYEQYF	TGTGCCACCAGCAGAGAGTCGGGGGCAACCTACGAGCAGTACTTC
TRBJ2-1	TRBV24-1	NA	TRBD2	CATSPTSNTGENSYNEQFF	TGTGCCACCAGTCCGACTAGCAACACCGGGGAAAACTCCTACAATGAGCAGTTCTTC
TRBJ2-6	TRBV6-5	many	NA	CASRPNRVAGANVLTF	TGTGCCAGCAGGCCCAACAGGGTCGCTGGGGCCAACGTCCTGACTTTC
TRBJ2-1	TRBV24-1	many	NA	CATSDWDRASNEQFF	TGTGCCACCAGTGATTGGGACCGGGCTTCCAATGAGCAGTTCTTC
TRBJ1-2	TRBV20-1	many	TRBD1	CSAEGQVYGYTF	TGCAGTGCTGAGGGACAGGTCTATGGCTACACCTTC
TRBJ2-7	TRBV7-8	NA	NA	CASRVRDYAYEQYF	TGCGCCAGCCGGGTGCGGGATTATGCCTACGAGCAGTACTTC
TRBJ2-1	TRBV29-1	once	TRBD2	CSVEGGGTSGILDEQFF	TGCAGCGTTGAAGGAGGGGGGACTAGCGGGATTCTAGATGAGCAGTTCTTC
TRBJ1-3	TRBV25-1	NA	NA	CASSDQGSGNTIYF	TGTGCCAGCAGTGATCAGGGCTCTGGAAACACCATATATTTT
TRBJ2-1	TRBV2	many	NA	CASSESPGSSYNEQFF	TGTGCCAGCAGTGAAAGTCCCGGGAGCTCCTACAATGAGCAGTTCTTC
TRBJ2-2	TRBV5-1	NA	NA	CASSGSNTGELLF	TGCGCCAGCAGCGGTAGTAACACCGGGGAGCTGCTTTTT
TRBJ1-2	TRBV28	many	NA	CASSLAQGYYGYTF	TGTGCCAGCAGTTTAGCCCAGGGGTACTATGGCTACACCTTC
TRBJ2-3	TRBV4-2	many	NA	CASSQGLYTDTQYF	TGTGCCAGCAGCCAGGGACTTTACACAGATACGCAGTATTTT
TRBJ1-4	TRBV20-1	many	NA	CSARGQSNEKLFF	TGCAGTGCGAGAGGACAGTCCAATGAAAAACTGTTTTTT
TRBJ2-7	TRBV9	NA	NA	CASSDGWSNQPQYF	TGTGCCAGCAGCGACGGGTGGAGCAATCAGCCCCAGTACTTC
TRBJ2-2	TRBV7-7	few	NA	CASSADTFTGELFF	TGTGCCAGCAGCGCGGACACATTCACCGGGGAGCTGTTTTTT
TRBJ2-3	TRBV7-7	many	NA	CASSSGRGSTDTQYF	TGTGCTAGCAGCTCGGGACGGGGTAGCACAGATACGCAGTATTTT
TRBJ1-5	TRBV20-1	NA	NA	CSARDQRGATYEHF	TGCAGTGCTAGAGATCAGCGGGGGGCAACCTACGAGCATTTT
TRBJ2-7	TRBV2	NA	TRBD1	CADRDEQYF	TGTGCTGACAGGGACGAGCAGTACTTC
TRBJ1-1	TRBV15	NA	NA	CATGRDLGDIEDF	TGTGCCACCGGCAGAGATCTAGGGGATATTGAGGACTTT
TRBJ2-3	TRBV20-1	many	TRBD2	CSARVKAGGRGDTQYF	TGCAGTGCTAGAGTCAAAGCGGGGGGCCGGGGAGATACGCAGTATTTT
TRBJ1-5	TRBV7-2	NA	NA	CASSLGVGSNQPQHF	TGTGCCAGCAGCCTCGGGGTGGGGAGCAATCAGCCCCAGCATTTT
TRBJ2-3	TRBV20-1	many	TRBD2	CSARGTSGISTDTQYF	TGCAGTGCTAGAGGGACTAGCGGGATTAGCACAGATACGCAGTATTTT
TRBJ1-4	TRBV15	few	NA	CATSSQTDPYVKLFF	TGTGCCACCAGCAGTCAGACGGATCCCTACGTAAAACTGTTTTTT
TRBJ2-3	TRBV9	NA	TRBD2	CASSVFGLAGSSTDTQYF	TGTGCCAGCAGCGTATTCGGCCTAGCGGGAAGCAGCACAGATACGCAGTATTTT
TRBJ1-1	TRBV5-1	many	NA	CASSLGSMGAEAFF	TGCGCCAGCAGCTTGGGCAGCATGGGGGCTGAAGCTTTCTTT
TRBJ1-4	TRBV20-1	NA	NA	CSARLGLATNEKLFF	TGCAGTGCTAGACTGGGGCTCGCAACTAATGAAAAACTGTTTTTT
TRBJ2-6	TRBV10-3	NA	TRBD1	CASRQGGTGANVLTF	TGTGCCAGTAGACAGGGTGGCACCGGGGCCAACGTCCTGACTTTC
TRBJ2-3	TRBV12-5	NA	NA	CASGLVRRGGSADTQYF	TGTGCTAGTGGTTTGGTTAGGCGCGGGGGCTCTGCAGATACGCAGTATTTT
TRBJ2-7	TRBV7-9	NA	TRBD1	CASSFSTGTGNPEQYF	TGTGCCAGCAGCTTCTCAACCGGGACAGGGAATCCCGAGCAGTACTTC
TRBJ2-1	TRBV20-1	medium-sized	NA	CSASGEGANNEQFF	TGCAGTGCTAGTGGGGAGGGGGCTAACAATGAGCAGTTCTTC
TRBJ1-1	TRBV20-1	NA	NA	CSADSSRFEAFF	TGCAGTGCTGACAGCAGCCGATTTGAAGCTTTCTTT
TRBJ1-2	TRBV6-5	once	NA	CASSYDRGLAGGYTF	TGTGCCAGCAGTTACGACCGAGGCCTAGCCGGGGGCTACACCTTC
TRBJ2-1	TRBV20-1	once	NA	CSARGGSYNEQFF	TGCAGTGCTAGAGGGGGGAGCTACAATGAGCAGTTCTTC